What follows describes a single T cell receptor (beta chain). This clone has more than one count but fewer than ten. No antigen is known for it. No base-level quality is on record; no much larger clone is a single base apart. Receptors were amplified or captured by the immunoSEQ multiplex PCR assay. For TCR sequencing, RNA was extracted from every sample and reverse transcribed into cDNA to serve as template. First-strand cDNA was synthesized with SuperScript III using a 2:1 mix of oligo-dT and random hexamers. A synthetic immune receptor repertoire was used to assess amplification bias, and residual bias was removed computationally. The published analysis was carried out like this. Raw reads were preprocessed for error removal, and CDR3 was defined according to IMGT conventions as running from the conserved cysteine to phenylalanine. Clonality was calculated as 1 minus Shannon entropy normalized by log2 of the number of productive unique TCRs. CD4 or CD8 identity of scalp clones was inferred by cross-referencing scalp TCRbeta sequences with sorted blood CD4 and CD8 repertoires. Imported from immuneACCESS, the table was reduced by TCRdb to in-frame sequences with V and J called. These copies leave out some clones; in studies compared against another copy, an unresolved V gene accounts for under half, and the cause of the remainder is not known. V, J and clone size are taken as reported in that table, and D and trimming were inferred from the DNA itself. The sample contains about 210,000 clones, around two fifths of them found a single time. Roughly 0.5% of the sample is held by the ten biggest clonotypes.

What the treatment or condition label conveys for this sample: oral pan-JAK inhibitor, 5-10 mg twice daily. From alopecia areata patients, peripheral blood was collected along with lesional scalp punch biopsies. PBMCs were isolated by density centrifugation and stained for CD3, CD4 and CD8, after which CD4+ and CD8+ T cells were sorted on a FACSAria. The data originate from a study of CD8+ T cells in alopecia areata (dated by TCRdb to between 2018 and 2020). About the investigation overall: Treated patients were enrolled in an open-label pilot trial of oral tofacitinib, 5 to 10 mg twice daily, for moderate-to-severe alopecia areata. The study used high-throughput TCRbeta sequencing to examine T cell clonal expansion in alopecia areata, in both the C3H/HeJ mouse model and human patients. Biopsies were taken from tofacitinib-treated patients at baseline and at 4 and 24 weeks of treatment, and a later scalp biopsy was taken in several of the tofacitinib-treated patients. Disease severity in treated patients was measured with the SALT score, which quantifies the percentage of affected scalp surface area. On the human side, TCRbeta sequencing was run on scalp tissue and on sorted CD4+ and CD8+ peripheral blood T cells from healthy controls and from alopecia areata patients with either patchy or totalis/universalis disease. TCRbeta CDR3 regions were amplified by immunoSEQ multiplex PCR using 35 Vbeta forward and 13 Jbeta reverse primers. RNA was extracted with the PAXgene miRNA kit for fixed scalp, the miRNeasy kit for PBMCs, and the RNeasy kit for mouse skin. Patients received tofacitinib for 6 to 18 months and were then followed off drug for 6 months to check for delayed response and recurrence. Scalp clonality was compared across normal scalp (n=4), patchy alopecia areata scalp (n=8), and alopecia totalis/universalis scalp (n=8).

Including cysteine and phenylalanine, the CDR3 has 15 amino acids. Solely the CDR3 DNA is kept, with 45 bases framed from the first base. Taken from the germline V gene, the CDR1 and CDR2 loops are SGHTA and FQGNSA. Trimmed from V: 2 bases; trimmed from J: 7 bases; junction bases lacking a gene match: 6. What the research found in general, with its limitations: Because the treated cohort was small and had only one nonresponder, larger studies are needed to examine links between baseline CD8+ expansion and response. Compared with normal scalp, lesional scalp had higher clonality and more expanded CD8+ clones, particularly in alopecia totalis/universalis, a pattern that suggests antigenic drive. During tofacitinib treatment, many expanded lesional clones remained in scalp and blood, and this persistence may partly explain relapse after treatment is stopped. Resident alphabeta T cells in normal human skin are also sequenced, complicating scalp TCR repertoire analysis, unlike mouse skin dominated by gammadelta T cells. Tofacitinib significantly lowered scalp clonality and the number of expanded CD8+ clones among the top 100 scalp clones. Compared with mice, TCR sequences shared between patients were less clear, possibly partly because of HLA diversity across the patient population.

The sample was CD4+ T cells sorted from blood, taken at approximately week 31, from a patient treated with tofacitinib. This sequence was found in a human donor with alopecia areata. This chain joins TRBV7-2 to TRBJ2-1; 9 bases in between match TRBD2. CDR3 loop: CASSLNSGSPNEQFF. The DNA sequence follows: TGTGCCAGCAGCTTAAATAGCGGGAGTCCTAATGAGCAGTTCTTC.